This TCR beta chain appears in the sequencing data of a study of Ad26.COV2.S vaccination and SARS-CoV-2 variants. Regarding the study as a whole: Spike-specific TCR breadth ran higher among vaccine recipients than placebo recipients. Participants given vaccine showed non-spike TCR breadth similar to that of placebo recipients. Responses of T cells in total may have been underestimated by the TCR breadth and depth analyses.

The data were produced by immunoSEQ multiplex PCR, yet TCRdb's version contains in-frame clones alone and is incomplete. The data contain about 350,000 clones, about 90% of them singletons. This clone was recorded only once. The antigen remains undetermined. In germline, CDR1 is SGHDT, CDR2 YYEEEE. CDR3 size: 15 residues. The V end lost 1 base, the J end lost 2 bases, and 13 bases lay between the germline ends. The sequence was obtained from a human donor who had recovered from COVID-19. This specimen consisted of peripheral blood, obtained after recovery from COVID-19. This chain joins TRBV5-6 and TRBJ2-7; D unresolved. The DNA for the CDR3 is TGTGCCAGCAGCTTGAAGCCACAGTCGGCCTACGAGCAGTACTTC. Its translation is CASSLKPQSAYEQYF.